Here is one T cell receptor (beta chain) with its context. Its matching antigen is unknown. cDNA carried unique molecular identifiers, and a universal primer site was added by template switching. TCRdb reanalysed the 5' RACE reads using MiXCR and keeps one entry per CDR3 protein. In the table there are over 500,000 distinct CDR3 sequences, 20% to 25% of which are singletons. The data are from a study of identical twins. Study conclusions and caveats: Analyses based on zero insertions could be partly confounded by invariant MAIT and iNKT cells. There were fewer insertions in abundant cord blood beta clonotypes, but memory repertoires showed no such pattern. Conclusions rested on cross-sectional statistics rather than following the same donors.

The CDR3 extends over 15 amino acids. Germline V lookup: CDR1 SGDLS, CDR2 YYNGEE. Trimming left V 4 bases short and J 5 bases short, with 15 bases between. The same data also contributed to another study, on T cells expressing NK-cell markers.

Sequenced input: CD4+ T cells sorted from blood. This clonotype was obtained from a woman aged 18-30 years in good health. The V call is TRBV9, the J call TRBJ1-4, with a tentative D call TRBD1 (6 bases). CDR3 sequence reads: CASSPGTRGNEKLFF. The CDR3 region has the DNA TGTGCCAGCAGCCCCGGGACACGAGGGAATGAAAAACTGTTTTTT.